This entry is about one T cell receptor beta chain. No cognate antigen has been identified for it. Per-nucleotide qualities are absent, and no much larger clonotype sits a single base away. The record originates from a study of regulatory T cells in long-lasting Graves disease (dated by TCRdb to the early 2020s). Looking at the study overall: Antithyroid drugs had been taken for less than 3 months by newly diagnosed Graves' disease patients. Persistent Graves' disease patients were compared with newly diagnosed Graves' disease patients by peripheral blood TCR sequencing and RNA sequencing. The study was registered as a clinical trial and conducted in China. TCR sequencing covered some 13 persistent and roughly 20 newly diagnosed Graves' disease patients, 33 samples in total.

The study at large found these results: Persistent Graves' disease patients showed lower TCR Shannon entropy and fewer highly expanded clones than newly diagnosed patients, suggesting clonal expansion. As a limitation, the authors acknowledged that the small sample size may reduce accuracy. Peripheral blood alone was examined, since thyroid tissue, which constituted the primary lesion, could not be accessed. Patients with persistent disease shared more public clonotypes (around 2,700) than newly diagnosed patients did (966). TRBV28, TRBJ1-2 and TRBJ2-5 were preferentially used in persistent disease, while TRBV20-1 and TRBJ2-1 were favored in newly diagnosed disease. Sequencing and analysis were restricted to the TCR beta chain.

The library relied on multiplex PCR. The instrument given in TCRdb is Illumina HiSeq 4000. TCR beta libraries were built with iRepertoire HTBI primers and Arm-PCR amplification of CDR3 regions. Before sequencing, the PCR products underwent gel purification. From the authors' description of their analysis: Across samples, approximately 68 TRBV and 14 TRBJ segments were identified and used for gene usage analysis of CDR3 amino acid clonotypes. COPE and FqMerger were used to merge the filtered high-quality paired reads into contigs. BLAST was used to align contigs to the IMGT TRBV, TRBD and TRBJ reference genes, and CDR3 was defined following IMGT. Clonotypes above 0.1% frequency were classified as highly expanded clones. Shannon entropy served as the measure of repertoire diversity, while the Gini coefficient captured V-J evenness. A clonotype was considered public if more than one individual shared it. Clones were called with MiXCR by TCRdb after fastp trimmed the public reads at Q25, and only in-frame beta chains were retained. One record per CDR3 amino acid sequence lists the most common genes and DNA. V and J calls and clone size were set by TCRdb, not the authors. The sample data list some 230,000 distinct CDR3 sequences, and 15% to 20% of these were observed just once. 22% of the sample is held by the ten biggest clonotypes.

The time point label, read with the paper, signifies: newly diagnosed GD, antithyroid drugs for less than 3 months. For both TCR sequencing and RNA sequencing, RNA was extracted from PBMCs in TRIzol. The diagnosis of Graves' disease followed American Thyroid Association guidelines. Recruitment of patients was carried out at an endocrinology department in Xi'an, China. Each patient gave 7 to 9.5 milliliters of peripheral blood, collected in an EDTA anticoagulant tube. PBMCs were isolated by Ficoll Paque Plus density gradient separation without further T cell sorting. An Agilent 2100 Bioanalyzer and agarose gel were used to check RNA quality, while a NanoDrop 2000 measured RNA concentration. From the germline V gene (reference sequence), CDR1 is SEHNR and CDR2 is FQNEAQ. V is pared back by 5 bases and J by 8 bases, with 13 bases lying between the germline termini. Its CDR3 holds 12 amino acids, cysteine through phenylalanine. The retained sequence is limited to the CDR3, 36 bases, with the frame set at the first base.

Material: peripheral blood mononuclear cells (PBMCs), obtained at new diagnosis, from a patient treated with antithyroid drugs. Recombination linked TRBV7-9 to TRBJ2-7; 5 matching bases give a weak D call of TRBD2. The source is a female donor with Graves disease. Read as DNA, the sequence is TGTGCCAGCAGCCCGGGGAGTCGGCAGCAGTACTTC. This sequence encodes CASSPGSRQQYF.